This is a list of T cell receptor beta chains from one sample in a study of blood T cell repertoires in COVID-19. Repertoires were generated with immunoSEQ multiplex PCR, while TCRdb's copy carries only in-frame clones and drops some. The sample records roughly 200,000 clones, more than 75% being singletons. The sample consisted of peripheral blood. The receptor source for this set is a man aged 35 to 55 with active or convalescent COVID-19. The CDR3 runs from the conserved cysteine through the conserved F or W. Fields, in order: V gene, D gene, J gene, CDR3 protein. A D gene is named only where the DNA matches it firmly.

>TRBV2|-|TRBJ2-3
CASSETGDSTSTDTQYF
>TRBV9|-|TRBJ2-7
CASSARLLSYEQYF
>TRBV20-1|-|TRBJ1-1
CSASSQGEDVTEAFF
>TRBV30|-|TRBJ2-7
CAWTEPGGSYEQYF
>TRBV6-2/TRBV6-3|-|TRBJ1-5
CASSHRDGNQPQHF
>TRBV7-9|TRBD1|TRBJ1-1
CASSYINRGGTEAFF
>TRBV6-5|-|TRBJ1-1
CASSYPPGNTEAFF
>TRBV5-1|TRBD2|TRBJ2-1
CASSSRTSGVYNEQFF
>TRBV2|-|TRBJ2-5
CASSEEGARQETQYF
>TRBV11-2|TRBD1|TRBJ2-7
CASSVRGQGRTYEQYF
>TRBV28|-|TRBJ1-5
CAAEDSQGPQHF
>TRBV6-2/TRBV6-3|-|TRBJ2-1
CASSTVDSHYNEQFF
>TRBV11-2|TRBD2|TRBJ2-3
CASSPGTSGGYLTDTQYF
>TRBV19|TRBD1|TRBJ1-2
CASSTPGQSYGYTF
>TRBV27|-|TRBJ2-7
CASSFSGNSYEQYF
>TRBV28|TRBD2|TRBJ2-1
CASRRLLAGTSNEQFF
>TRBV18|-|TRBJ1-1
CASSPSKNTEAFF
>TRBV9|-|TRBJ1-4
CASSVSPPGAGNEKLFF
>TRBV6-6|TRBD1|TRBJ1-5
CASRGGAVYGNQPQHF
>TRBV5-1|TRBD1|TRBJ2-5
CASSAAFRGTSQEYF
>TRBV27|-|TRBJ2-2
CASRRGSGELFF
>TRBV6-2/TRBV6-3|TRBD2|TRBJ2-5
CASSLGLAGGPETQYF
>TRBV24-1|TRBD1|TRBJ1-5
CATRDRVNQPQHF
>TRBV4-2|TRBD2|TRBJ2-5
CASSQDPHYSGGNQETQYF
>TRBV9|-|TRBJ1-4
CARSVEGGLGANEKLFF
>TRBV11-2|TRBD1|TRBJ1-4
CASSAQQGVGLFF
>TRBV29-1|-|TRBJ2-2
CSAPGAIGELFF
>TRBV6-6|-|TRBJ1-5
CASSRGASSGNQPQHF
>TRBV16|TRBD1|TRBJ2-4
CASSPIQGMGKNIQYF
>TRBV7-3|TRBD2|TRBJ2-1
CASSLTLAGAHNEQFF
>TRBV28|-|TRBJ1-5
CASSPSGGSNQPQHF
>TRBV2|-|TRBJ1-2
CASELEGGYGYTF
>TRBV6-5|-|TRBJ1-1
CASSYQGLGTEAFF
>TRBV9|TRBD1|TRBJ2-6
CASSAGGQVFSGANVLTF
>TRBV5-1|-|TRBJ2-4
CARLAGSWAKNIQYF